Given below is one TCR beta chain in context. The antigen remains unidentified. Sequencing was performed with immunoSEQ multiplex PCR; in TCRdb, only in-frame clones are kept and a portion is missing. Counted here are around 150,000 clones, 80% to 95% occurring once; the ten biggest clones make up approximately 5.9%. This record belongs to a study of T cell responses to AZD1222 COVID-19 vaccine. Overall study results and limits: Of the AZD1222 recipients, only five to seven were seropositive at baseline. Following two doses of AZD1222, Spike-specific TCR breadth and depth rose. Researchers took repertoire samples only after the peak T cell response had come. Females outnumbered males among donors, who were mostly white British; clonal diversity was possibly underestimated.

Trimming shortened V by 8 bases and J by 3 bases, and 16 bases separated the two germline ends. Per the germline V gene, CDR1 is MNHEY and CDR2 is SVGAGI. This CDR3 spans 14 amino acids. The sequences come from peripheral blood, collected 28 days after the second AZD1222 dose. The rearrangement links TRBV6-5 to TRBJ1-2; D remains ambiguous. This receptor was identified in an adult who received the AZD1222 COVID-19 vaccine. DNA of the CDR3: TGTGCCAGCGCAAATAAGGATGGGGACTATGGCTACACCTTC. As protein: CASANKDGDYGYTF.